This T cell receptor beta chain came from a study of T cells after yellow fever vaccination. This clonotype has only a few counts. Each CDR3 protein is one row after TCRdb ran MiXCR on the 5' RACE reads. Of 350,000 to 550,000 distinct CDR3 sequences listed, around a sixth are singletons. V was cut by 0 bases and J by 6 bases, with 15 bases left in between. The CDR3 spans 15 residues. Germline CDR1 is SGHRS and CDR2 is YFSETQ. The specimen was PBMCs, collected before the yellow fever booster vaccination. This TCR was recovered from a man younger than 30 who received the YFV17D yellow fever vaccine. The genes are TRBV5-1 and TRBJ1-2; TRBD1 is a possible D gene (5 bases). The CDR3 loop is CASSLEGPGKHGYTF. The CDR3 bases are TGCGCCAGCAGCTTGGAGGGACCCGGGAAACATGGCTACACCTTC.